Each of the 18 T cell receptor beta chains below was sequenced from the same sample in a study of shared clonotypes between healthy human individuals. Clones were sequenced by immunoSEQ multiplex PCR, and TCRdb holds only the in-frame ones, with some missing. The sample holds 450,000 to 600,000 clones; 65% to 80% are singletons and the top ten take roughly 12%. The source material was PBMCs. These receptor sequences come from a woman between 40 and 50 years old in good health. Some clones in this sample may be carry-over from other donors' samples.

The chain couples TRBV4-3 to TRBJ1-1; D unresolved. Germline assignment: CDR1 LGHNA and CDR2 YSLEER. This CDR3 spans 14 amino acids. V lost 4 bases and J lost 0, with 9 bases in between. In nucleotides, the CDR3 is TGCGCCAGCAGCCCTAGTTCGATGAACACTGAAGCTTTCTTT. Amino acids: CASSPSSMNTEAFF.

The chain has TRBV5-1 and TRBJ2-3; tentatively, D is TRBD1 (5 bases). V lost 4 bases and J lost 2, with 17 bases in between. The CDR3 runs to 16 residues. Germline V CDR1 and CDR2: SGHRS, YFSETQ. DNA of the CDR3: TGCGCCAGCAGCCGTGCAACGTTAGGGGTCACAGATACGCAGTATTTT. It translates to CASSRATLGVTDTQYF.

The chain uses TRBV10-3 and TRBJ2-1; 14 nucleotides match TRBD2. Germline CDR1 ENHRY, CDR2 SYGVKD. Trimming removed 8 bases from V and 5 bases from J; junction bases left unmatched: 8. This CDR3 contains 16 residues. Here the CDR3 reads CAIRPQGLAGDNEQFF. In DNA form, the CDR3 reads TGTGCCATCCGCCCCCAGGGACTAGCGGGAGACAATGAGCAGTTCTTC.

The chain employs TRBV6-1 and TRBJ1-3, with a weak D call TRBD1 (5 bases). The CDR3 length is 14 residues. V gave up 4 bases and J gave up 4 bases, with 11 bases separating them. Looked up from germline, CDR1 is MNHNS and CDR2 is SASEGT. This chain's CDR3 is CASSGGALGNTIYF. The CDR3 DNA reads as TGTGCCAGCAGTGGAGGGGCTTTGGGAAACACCATATATTTT.

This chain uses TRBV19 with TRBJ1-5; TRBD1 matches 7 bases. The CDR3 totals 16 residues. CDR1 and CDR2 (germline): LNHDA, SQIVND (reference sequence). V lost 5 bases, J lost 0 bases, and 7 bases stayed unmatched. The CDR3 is CASSQDRDYSNQPQHF. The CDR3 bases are TGTGCCAGTAGTCAAGACAGGGACTATAGCAATCAGCCCCAGCATTTT.

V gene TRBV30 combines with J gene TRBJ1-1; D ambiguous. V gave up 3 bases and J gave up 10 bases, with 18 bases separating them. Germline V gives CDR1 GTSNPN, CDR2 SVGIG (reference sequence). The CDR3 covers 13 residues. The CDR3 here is CAWSPTSVTAAFF. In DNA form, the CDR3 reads TGTGCCTGGAGCCCAACGAGCGTAACCGCAGCTTTCTTT. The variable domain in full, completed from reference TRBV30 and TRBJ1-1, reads SQTIHQWPATLVQPVGSPLSLECTVEGTSNPNLYWYRQAAGRGLQLLFYSVGIGQISSEVPQNLSASRPQDRQFILSSKKLLLSDSGFYLCAWSPTSVTAAFFGQGTRLTVV.

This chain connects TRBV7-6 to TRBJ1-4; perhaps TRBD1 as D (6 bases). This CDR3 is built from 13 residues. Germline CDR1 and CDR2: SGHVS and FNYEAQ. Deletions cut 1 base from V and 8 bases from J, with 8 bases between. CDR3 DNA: TGTGCCAGCAGCTTAGGGCAGGGGGAAAAACTGTTTTTT. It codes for CASSLGQGEKLFF.

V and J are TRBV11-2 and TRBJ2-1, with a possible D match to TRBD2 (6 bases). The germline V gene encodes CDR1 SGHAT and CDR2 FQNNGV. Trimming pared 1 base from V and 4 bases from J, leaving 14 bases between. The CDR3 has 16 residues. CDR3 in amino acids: CASSLGTGGLYNEQFF. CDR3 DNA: TGTGCCAGCAGCTTAGGGACCGGAGGGCTATACAATGAGCAGTTCTTC.

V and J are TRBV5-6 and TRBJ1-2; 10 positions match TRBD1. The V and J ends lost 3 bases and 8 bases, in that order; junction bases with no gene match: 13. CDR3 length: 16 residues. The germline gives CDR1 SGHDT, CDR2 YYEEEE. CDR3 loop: CASSYGTGDGANGYTF. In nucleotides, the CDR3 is TGTGCCAGCAGCTACGGGACAGGGGATGGGGCGAACGGCTACACCTTC.

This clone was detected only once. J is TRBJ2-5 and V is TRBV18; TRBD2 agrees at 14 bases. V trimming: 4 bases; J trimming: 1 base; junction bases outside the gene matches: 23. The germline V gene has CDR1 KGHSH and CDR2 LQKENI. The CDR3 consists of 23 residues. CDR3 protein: CASSLAPARSGTSGSGTQETQYF. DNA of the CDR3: TGTGCCAGCTCACTAGCTCCGGCCCGAAGCGGGACTAGCGGGAGTGGGACCCAAGAGACCCAGTACTTC.

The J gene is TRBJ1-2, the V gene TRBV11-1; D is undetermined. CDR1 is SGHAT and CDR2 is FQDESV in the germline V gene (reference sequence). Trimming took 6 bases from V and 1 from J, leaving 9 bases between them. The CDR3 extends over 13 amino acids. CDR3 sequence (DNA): TGTGCCAGCAGTGGTTCGGGTAACTATGGCTACACCTTC. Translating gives CASSGSGNYGYTF.

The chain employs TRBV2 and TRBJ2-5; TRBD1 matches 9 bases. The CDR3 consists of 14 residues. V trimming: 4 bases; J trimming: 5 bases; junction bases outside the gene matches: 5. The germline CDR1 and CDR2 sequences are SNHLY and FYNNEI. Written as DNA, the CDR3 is TGTGCCAGCAGTGGGGGGACAGGGCGGGAGACCCAGTACTTC. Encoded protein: CASSGGTGRETQYF. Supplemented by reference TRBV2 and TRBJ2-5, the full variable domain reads EPEVTQTPSHQVTQMGQEVILRCVPISNHLYFYWYRQILGQKVEFLVSFYNNEISEKSEIFDDQFSVERPDGSNFTLKIRSTKLEDSAMYFCASSGGTGRETQYFGPGTRLLVL.

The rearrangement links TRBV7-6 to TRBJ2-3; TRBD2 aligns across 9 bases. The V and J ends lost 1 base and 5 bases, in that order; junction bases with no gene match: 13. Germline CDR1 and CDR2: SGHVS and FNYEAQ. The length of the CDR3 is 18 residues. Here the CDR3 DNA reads TGTGCCAGCAGCTTAGAAGCGCCAGCGGGAGGTCTACGAGATACGCAGTATTTT. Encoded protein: CASSLEAPAGGLRDTQYF.

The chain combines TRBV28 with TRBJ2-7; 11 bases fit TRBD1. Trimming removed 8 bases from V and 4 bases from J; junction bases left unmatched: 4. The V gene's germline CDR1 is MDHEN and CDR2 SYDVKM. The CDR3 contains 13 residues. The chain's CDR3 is CASGTGGKYEQYF. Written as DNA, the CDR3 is TGTGCCAGCGGGACAGGGGGGAAATACGAGCAGTACTTC.

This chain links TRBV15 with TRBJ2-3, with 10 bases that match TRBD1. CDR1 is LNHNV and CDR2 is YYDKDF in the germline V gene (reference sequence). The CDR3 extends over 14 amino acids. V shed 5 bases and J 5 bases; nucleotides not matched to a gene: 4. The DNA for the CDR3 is TGTGCCACCAGCCCGGGACAGGGGATAGATACGCAGTATTTT. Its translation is CATSPGQGIDTQYF.

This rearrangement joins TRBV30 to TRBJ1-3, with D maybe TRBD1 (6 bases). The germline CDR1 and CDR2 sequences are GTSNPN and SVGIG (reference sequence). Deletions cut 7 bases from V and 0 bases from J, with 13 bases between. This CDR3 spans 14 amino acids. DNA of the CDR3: TGTGCCTCTAACAGGGTACCCTCTGGAAACACCATATATTTT. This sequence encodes CASNRVPSGNTIYF.

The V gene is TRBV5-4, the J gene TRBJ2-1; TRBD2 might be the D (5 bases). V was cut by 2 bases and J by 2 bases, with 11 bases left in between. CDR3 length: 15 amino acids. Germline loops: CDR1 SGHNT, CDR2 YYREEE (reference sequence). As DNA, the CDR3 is TGTGCCAGCAGCTTATCCCTAGCAGCCTACAATGAGCAGTTCTTC. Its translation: CASSLSLAAYNEQFF. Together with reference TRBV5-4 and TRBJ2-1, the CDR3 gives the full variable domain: ETGVTQSPTHLIKTRGQQVTLRCSSQSGHNTVSWYQQALGQGPQFIFQYYREEENGRGNFPPRFSGLQFPNYSSELNVNALELDDSALYLCASSLSLAAYNEQFFGPGTRLTVL.

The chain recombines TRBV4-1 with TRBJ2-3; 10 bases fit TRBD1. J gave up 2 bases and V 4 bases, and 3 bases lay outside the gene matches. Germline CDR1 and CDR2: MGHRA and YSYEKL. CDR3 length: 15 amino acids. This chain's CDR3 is CASSRGQGDTDTQYF. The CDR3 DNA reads TGCGCCAGCAGCCGCGGACAGGGGGACACAGATACGCAGTATTTT.